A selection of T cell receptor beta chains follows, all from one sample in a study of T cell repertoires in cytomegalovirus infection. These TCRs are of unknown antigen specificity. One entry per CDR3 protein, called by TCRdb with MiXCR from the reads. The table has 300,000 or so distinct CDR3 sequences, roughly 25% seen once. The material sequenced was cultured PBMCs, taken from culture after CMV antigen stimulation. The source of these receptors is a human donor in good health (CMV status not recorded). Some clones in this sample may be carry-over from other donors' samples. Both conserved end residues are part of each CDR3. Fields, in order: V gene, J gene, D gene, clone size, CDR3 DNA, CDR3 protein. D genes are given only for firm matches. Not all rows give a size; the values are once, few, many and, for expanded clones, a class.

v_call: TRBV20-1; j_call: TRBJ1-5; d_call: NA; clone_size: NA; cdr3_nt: TGCAGTGCTAGTGAAGGGGTGAGTCAGCCCCAGCATTTT; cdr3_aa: CSASEGVSQPQHF
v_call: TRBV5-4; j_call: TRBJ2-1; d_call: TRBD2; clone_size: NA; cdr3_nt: TGTGCCAGCAGCACCGGGACTAGCGATTTCAATGAGCAGTTCTTC; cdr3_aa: CASSTGTSDFNEQFF
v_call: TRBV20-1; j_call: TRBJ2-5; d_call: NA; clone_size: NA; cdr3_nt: TGCAGTGCTAGCGGGTCTGGGGTAGAGACCCAGTACTTC; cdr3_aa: CSASGSGVETQYF
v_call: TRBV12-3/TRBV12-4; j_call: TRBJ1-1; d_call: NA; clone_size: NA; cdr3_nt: TGTGCCAGCAGTAAAGGGGTGGCCACTGAAGCTTTCTTT; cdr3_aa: CASSKGVATEAFF
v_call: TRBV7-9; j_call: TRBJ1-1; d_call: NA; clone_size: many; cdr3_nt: TGTGCCAGCAGCCTCACCAAGTCGAACACTGAAGCTTTCTTT; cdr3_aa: CASSLTKSNTEAFF
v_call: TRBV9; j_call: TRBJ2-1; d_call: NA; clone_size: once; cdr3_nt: TGTGCCAGCAGCGTAGTCGGCTCGTCGCGGAATGAGCAGTTCTTC; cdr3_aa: CASSVVGSSRNEQFF
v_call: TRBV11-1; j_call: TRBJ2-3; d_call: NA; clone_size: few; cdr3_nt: TGTGCCAGCAGCCACACGACAGCCGATACGCAGTATTTT; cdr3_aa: CASSHTTADTQYF
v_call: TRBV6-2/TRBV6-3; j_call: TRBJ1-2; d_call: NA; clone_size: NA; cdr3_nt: TGTGCCAGCAGTTACCCGGGGACTATCGGGGGCTACACCTTC; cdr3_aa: CASSYPGTIGGYTF
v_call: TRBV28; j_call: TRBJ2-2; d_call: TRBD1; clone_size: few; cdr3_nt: TGTGCCAGCAGTCCGATGGGACAGGGATCCACCGGGGAGCTGTTTTTT; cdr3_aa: CASSPMGQGSTGELFF
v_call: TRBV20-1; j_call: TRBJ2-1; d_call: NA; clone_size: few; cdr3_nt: TGCAGTGCTAGTATAACTGGCTACAATGAGCAGTTCTTC; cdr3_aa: CSASITGYNEQFF
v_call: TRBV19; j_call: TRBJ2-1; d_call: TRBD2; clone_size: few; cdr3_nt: TGTGCCAGTAGTAGGGGGACTAGCGGGAGTGGGTACAATGAGCAGTTCTTC; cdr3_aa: CASSRGTSGSGYNEQFF
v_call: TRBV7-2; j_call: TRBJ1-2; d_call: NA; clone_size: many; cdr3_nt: TGTGCCAGCACCACTTCCCAGACGGGACCGCGAACGTATGGCTACACCTTC; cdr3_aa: CASTTSQTGPRTYGYTF
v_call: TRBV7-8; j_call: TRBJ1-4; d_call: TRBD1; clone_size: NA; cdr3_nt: TGTGCCAGCAGCTTTATAGGACAGGGGGAGGGAAAACTGTTTTTT; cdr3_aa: CASSFIGQGEGKLFF
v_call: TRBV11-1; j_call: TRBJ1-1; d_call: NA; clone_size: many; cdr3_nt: TGTGCCAGCAGCCCCCTGGACAGCCTGAACACTGAAGCTTTCTTT; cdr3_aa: CASSPLDSLNTEAFF
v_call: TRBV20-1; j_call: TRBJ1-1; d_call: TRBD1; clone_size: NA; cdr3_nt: TGCAGTGCTAGTCCGGGACAGGGAAGACGGGAAGCTTTCTTT; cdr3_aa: CSASPGQGRREAFF
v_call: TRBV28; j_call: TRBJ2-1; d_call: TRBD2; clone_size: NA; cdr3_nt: TGTGCCAGCAGTTTATCGGGACTAGCGGGAGTTGAGCAGTTCTTC; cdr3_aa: CASSLSGLAGVEQFF
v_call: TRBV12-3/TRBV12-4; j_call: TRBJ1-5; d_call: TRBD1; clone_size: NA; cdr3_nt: TGTGCCAGCAGTTCCGGGACAGGGTTTGGACAGCCCCAGCATTTT; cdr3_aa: CASSSGTGFGQPQHF
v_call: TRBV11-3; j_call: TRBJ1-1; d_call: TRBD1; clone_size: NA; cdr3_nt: TGTGCCAGCAGCTTCGGCCGACAGGGTAGTGAAGCTTTCTTT; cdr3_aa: CASSFGRQGSEAFF
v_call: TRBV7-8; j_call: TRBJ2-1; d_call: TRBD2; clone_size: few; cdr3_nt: TGTGCCAGCAGCTTAATTCCAGCGGGAGGGTCCTACAATGAGCAGTTCTTC; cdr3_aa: CASSLIPAGGSYNEQFF
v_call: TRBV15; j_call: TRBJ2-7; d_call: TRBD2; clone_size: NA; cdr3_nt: TGTGCCACCAGCCCCTGGACTAGCGGGAGGAAATACGAGCAGTACTTC; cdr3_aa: CATSPWTSGRKYEQYF
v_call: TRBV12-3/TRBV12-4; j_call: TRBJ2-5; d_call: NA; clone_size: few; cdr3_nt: TGTGCCAGCAGTCCCGTGGGTAGCGGTATACAAGAGACCCAGTACTTC; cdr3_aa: CASSPVGSGIQETQYF
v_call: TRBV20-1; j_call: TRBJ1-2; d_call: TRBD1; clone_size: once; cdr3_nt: TGCAGTGCTAGATACGCCGGGACAGGGGGTTTTGGCTACACCTTC; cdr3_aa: CSARYAGTGGFGYTF
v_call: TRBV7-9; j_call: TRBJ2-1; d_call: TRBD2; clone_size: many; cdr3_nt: TGTGCCAGCAGCTTACTGGGACTAGGACCTGAGCAGTTCTTC; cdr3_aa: CASSLLGLGPEQFF
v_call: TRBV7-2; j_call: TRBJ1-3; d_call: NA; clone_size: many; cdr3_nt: TGTGCCAGCAGCTTAGACACAGGGAGGGGAAACACCATATATTTT; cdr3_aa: CASSLDTGRGNTIYF
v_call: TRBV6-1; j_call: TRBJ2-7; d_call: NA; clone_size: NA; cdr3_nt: TGTGCCAGCAGTCCTCCGGGTTTCTACGAGCAGTACTTC; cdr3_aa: CASSPPGFYEQYF
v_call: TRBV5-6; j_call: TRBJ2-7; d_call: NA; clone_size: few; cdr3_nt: TGTGCCAGCAGCGGGTCAGCCACCTACGAGCAGTACTTC; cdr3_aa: CASSGSATYEQYF
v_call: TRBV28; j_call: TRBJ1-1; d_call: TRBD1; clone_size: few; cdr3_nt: TGTGCCAGCAGTTTATTGGCGACAGGGCGGAACACTGAAGCTTTCTTT; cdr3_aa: CASSLLATGRNTEAFF
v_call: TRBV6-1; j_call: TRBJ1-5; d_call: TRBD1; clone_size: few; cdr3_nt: TGTGCCAGCAGTGAACTGACAGGGGCCCGGGGGCAGCCCCAGCATTTT; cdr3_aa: CASSELTGARGQPQHF
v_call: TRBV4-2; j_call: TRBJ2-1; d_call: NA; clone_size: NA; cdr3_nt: TGTGCCAGCAGCCAGGCCGAGCACGATGAGCAGTTCTTC; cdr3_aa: CASSQAEHDEQFF
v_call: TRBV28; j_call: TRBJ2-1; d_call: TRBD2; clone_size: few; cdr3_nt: TGTGCCAGCAGTCCACCGGGACTAGGGTACAATGAGCAGTTCTTC; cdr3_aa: CASSPPGLGYNEQFF
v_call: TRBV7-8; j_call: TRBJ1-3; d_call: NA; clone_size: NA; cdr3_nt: TGTGCCAGCCAGCTCGTTCTCTGGGACTCTGGAAACACCATATATTTT; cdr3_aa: CASQLVLWDSGNTIYF
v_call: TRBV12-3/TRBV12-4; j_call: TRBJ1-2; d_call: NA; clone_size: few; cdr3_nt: TGTGCCAGCACCTCAGGAGGCTATGGCTACACCTTC; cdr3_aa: CASTSGGYGYTF
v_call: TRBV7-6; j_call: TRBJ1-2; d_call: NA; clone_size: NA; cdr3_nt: TGTGCCAGCAGCTTTGAAAACCCCTATGGCTACACCTTC; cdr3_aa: CASSFENPYGYTF
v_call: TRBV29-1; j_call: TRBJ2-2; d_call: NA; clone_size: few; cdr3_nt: TGCAGCGTTGCTCTCACGACGGGGGAGCTGTTTTTT; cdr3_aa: CSVALTTGELFF
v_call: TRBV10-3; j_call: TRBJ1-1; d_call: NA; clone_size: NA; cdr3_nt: TGTGCCATCAGTGTTGAGGACACTGAAGCTTTCTTT; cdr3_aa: CAISVEDTEAFF
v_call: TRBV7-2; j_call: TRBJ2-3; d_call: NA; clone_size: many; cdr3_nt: TGTGCCAGCAGCTTAGCACGGCCGAGGGGAGATACGCAGTATTTT; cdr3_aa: CASSLARPRGDTQYF
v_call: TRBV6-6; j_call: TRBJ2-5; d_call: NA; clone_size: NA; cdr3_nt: TGTGCCAGCAGTTACTGGCCTGATGGTCGTGAGACCCAGTACTTC; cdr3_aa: CASSYWPDGRETQYF
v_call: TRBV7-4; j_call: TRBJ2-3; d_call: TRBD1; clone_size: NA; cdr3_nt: TGTGCCAGCAGCCCACCGGACAGGGAGGCAGATACGCAGTATTTT; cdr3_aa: CASSPPDREADTQYF
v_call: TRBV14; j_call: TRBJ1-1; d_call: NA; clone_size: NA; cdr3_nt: TGTGCCAGCAGCCAAGAGGGAAATCTGAGGGACGGCACTGAAGCTTTCTTT; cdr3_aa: CASSQEGNLRDGTEAFF
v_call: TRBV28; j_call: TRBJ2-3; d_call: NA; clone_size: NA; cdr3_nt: TGTGCCAGCAGTTTCGTGGTAGCGGTGGATACGCAGTATTTT; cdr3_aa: CASSFVVAVDTQYF
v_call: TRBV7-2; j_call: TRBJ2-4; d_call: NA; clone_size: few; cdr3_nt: TGTGCCAGCAGCAACCGCCGGGGCTTTGCCAAAAACATTCAGTACTTC; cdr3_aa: CASSNRRGFAKNIQYF
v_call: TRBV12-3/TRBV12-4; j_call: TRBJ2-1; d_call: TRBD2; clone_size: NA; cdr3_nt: TGTGCCAGCAGTTCCCAGGCGGGAGGAGACAATGAGCAGTTCTTC; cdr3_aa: CASSSQAGGDNEQFF
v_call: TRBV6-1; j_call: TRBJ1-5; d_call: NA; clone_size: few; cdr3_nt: TGTGCCAGCAGTTCGGGGCAGGGCCCTTATAGCAATCAGCCCCAGCATTTT; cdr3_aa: CASSSGQGPYSNQPQHF
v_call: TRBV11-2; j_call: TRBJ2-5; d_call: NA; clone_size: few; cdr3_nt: TGTGCCAGCAGCCCTCACAGAACGCAAGAGACCCAGTACTTC; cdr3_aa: CASSPHRTQETQYF